Following are 28 T cell receptor beta chains from one sample sequenced in a study of OX40 agonist ivuxolimab in advanced cancers. Libraries were prepared through the immunoSEQ multiplex PCR assay. TCRdb took over this immuneACCESS table, retaining in-frame rearrangements with V and J assigned. Such tables are incomplete; in checked studies, under half of the missing clones stem from an unresolved V gene, and the remainder is unexplained. Within this sample are fewer than 25,000 clones, with 80% to 85% of them counted one time only. The top ten hold about 36% of the sample. This specimen was CD4+ or CD8+ T cells sorted from blood, taken in a trial of the OX40 agonist ivuxolimab. The receptors here all came from an adult with an advanced solid tumor such as melanoma, head and neck, liver or kidney cancer.

The chain combines TRBV2 with TRBJ2-5, with 7 bases fitting TRBD1. CDR1 is SNHLY, CDR2 FYNNEI, per germline. This CDR3 has 14 amino acids. The J segment lost 5 bases and the V segment lost 8 bases, leaving 11 bases of the junction unmatched. CDR3: CASFDYDRAETQYF. The CDR3 DNA reads TGTGCCAGCTTCGACTATGACAGGGCCGAGACCCAGTACTTC. Variable domain in full (rest from reference TRBV2 and TRBJ2-5): EPEVTQTPSHQVTQMGQEVILRCVPISNHLYFYWYRQILGQKVEFLVSFYNNEISEKSEIFDDQFSVERPDGSNFTLKIRSTKLEDSAMYFCASFDYDRAETQYFGPGTRLLVL.

V gene TRBV27 combines with J gene TRBJ2-5; no clear D gene. V dropped 6 bases and J dropped 4 bases, with 18 bases sitting between them. The CDR3 runs 15 residues. Germline CDR1 MNHEY, CDR2 SMNVEV (reference sequence). CDR3 nucleotide sequence: TGTGCCAGCAGCCCTGACGTGGGGTCCCCAGAGACCCAGTACTTC. This codes for CASSPDVGSPETQYF.

This clone was seen a single time. The chain uses TRBV11-2 and TRBJ2-7, with D perhaps TRBD1 (6 bases). V lost 1 base, J lost 1 base, and 11 bases lay in between. The V gene's germline CDR1 is SGHAT and CDR2 FQNNGV. The CDR3 loop spans 15 amino acids. The CDR3 DNA follows: TGTGCCAGCAGCTTAGGTTATACAGGGTCCTACGAGCAGTACTTC. Translating gives CASSLGYTGSYEQYF. The full variable domain, completed using reference TRBV11-2 and TRBJ2-7, is EAGVAQSPRYKIIEKRQSVAFWCNPISGHATLYWYQQILGQGPKLLIQFQNNGVVDDSQLPKDRFSAERLKGVDSTLKIQPAKLEDSAVYLCASSLGYTGSYEQYFGPGTRLTVT.

This clone appeared once. The CDR3: CASSKGWKDTEAFF. The CDR3 DNA reads TGTGCCAGCAGCAAAGGGTGGAAGGACACTGAAGCTTTCTTT. The rearrangement joins TRBV21-1 to TRBJ1-1. TRBV21-1 is termed a pseudogene. The CDR3 runs 14 residues.

This chain uses TRBV4-3 with TRBJ2-3; 9 nucleotides agree with TRBD1. Germline V lookup: CDR1 LGHNA, CDR2 YSLEER. The CDR3 runs to 17 residues. J was trimmed by 3 bases and V by 3 bases; bases with no gene match: 10. The CDR3 here is CASSQRTGAPGTDTQYF. As DNA, the CDR3 is TGCGCCAGCAGCCAGAGGACAGGGGCCCCGGGGACAGATACGCAGTATTTT.

V usage is TRBV16 and J usage is TRBJ2-3; D gene unclear. V was trimmed by 0 bases and J by 3 bases, leaving 13 bases between them. Per the germline V gene, CDR1 is KGHSY and CDR2 is FQNENV. The CDR3 sequence is 16 residues long. The CDR3 DNA follows: TGTGCCAGCAGCCAATCCCCCGGGCCCGGTACAGATACGCAGTATTTT. This sequence encodes CASSQSPGPGTDTQYF.

The chain combines TRBV7-2 with TRBJ2-1; perhaps TRBD2 as D (6 bases). The CDR3 runs to 15 residues. V lost 5 bases, J lost 9 bases, and 20 bases lay in between. Germline loops: CDR1 SGHTA, CDR2 FQGNSA. This CDR3 is CASSLTETGAIEQFF. The CDR3 DNA reads as TGTGCCAGCAGCCTCACGGAGACGGGAGCGATTGAGCAGTTCTTC.

The chain employs TRBV4-1 and TRBJ1-1; D call uncertain. The V and J ends lost 4 bases and 4 bases respectively, with 10 bases between them. Germline CDR1 MGHRA, CDR2 YSYEKL. This CDR3 has 13 amino acids. CDR3 sequence: CASSPLEFTEAFF. The CDR3 bases are TGCGCCAGCAGCCCCTTGGAGTTCACTGAAGCTTTCTTT.

V usage is TRBV7-9 and J usage is TRBJ2-3; 7 bases fit TRBD2. CDR1 SEHNR and CDR2 FQNEAQ come from the germline V gene (reference sequence). The CDR3 has 15 residues. Germline trimming cut 5 bases from V and 2 bases from J; bases unmatched to any gene: 7. The CDR3 sequence: CASSPGRSYTDTQYF. CDR3 coding DNA: TGTGCCAGCAGCCCCGGGAGGAGCTACACAGATACGCAGTATTTT.

The chain uses TRBV7-8 and TRBJ2-7; TRBD2 aligns across 11 bases. V lost 5 bases, J lost 0 bases, and 3 bases stayed unmatched. Per the germline V gene, CDR1 is SGHVS and CDR2 is FQNEAQ. CDR3 length: 15 amino acids. The CDR3 coding sequence is TGTGCCAGCAGCCTCACTAGCGGGAGCTCCTACGAGCAGTACTTC. Translation: CASSLTSGSSYEQYF.

This clone showed up just a few times. The V and J genes are TRBV7-2 and TRBJ1-1; 8 nucleotides match TRBD1. The trim removed 1 base at V and 5 bases at J, leaving 6 bases unmatched. The CDR3 is 15 residues long. Germline V gene data show CDR1 as SGHTA and CDR2 as FQGNSA. The CDR3 nucleotides are TGTGCCAGCAGCTTAGTCGGACAGGGAGGGACTGAAGCTTTCTTT. This gives the protein CASSLVGQGGTEAFF.

The chain links TRBV14 to TRBJ1-3; D possibly corresponds to TRBD1 (6 bases). The CDR3 is 20 residues long. The germline V and J ends were trimmed by 2 bases and 3 bases, with 26 bases remaining between them. Germline V gene data show CDR1 as SGHDN and CDR2 as FVKESK. The CDR3 nucleotides are TGTGCCAGCAGCCAATCAATCCTGGGCCTGGACAGTCAATTTGGAAACACCATATATTTT. Translated, it gives CASSQSILGLDSQFGNTIYF.

This rearrangement joins TRBV6-1 to TRBJ1-4; 8 nucleotides agree with TRBD1. V shed 1 base, J shed 8 bases, and the junction held 6 bases outside the gene matches. The length of the CDR3 is 15 residues. CDR1 MNHNS and CDR2 SASEGT come from the germline V gene. Here the CDR3 DNA reads TGTGCCAGCAGTGAAGACAGGGGGTTTCAGGAAAAACTGTTTTTT. This encodes CASSEDRGFQEKLFF.

The chain employs TRBV7-6 and TRBJ2-3; D is unresolved. The CDR3 is 14 residues long. The ends were cut back, 3 bases at V and 6 bases at J, with 13 bases in the middle. Germline loops: CDR1 SGHVS, CDR2 FNYEAQ. The CDR3 reads CASSFTIVADTQYF. The CDR3 nucleotides read TGTGCCAGCAGCTTCACGATAGTCGCGGATACGCAGTATTTT. Full variable domain (remainder filled in from reference TRBV7-6 and TRBJ2-3): GAGVSQSPRYKVTKRGQDVALRCDPISGHVSLYWYRQALGQGPEFLTYFNYEAQQDKSGLPNDRFSAERPEGSISTLTIQRTEQRDSAMYRCASSFTIVADTQYFGPGTRLTVL.

The rearrangement links TRBV19 to TRBJ1-5, with D tentatively TRBD1 (5 bases). Germline-derived CDR1 and CDR2 are LNHDA and SQIVND (reference sequence). Trimming shortened V by 3 bases and J by 4 bases, and 10 bases separated the two germline ends. This CDR3 has 14 amino acids. The CDR3 DNA reads TGTGCCAGTAGTATCAGGGATCTTAATCAGCCCCAGCATTTT. The encoded protein is CASSIRDLNQPQHF. The full variable domain, completed using reference TRBV19 and TRBJ1-5, is DGGITQSPKYLFRKEGQNVTLSCEQNLNHDAMYWYRQDPGQGLRLIYYSQIVNDFQKGDIAEGYSVSREKKESFPLTVTSAQKNPTAFYLCASSIRDLNQPQHFGDGTRLSIL.

This rearrangement joins TRBV9 to TRBJ2-3; 8 bases align to TRBD1. This CDR3 has 16 residues. Germline V gene sequence: CDR1 SGDLS, CDR2 YYNGEE. After removal of 2 bases from V and 0 bases from J, the junction contained 5 bases not matched to a gene. The CDR3 sequence is CASSVDRATSTDTQYF. CDR3 nucleotide sequence: TGTGCCAGCAGCGTGGACAGGGCTACTAGCACAGATACGCAGTATTTT. Full variable domain (missing parts from reference TRBV9 and TRBJ2-3): DSGVTQTPKHLITATGQRVTLRCSPRSGDLSVYWYQQSLDQGLQFLIQYYNGEERAKGNILERFSAQQFPDLHSELNLSSLELGDSALYFCASSVDRATSTDTQYFGPGTRLTVL.

The chain recombines TRBV9 with TRBJ2-7; 8 positions agree with TRBD2. V lost 4 bases, J lost 5 bases, and 14 bases stayed unmatched. There are 16 residues in the CDR3. Germline V CDR1 and CDR2: SGDLS, YYNGEE. The CDR3 is CASSPRRSGSRNEQYF. CDR3 in DNA: TGTGCCAGCAGCCCCCGGAGGAGCGGGAGTCGGAACGAGCAGTACTTC. The whole variable domain, remainder taken from reference TRBV9 and TRBJ2-7, is DSGVTQTPKHLITATGQRVTLRCSPRSGDLSVYWYQQSLDQGLQFLIQYYNGEERAKGNILERFSAQQFPDLHSELNLSSLELGDSALYFCASSPRRSGSRNEQYFGPGTRLTVT.

This rearrangement joins TRBV7-8 to TRBJ2-5, with 7 bases aligning to TRBD1. CDR3 length: 13 amino acids. The germline CDR1 and CDR2 sequences are SGHVS and FQNEAQ. Germline trimming cut 5 bases from V and 11 bases from J; bases unmatched to any gene: 11. CDR3 loop: CASSRTGGDGQYF. CDR3 nucleotide sequence: TGTGCCAGCAGCCGGACAGGTGGGGACGGGCAGTACTTC.

This chain joins TRBV6-9 and TRBJ2-2; D unresolved. The V and J ends lost 3 bases and 6 bases respectively, with 11 bases between them. The CDR3 loop spans 14 amino acids. Per germline, CDR1 MNHGY and CDR2 SVAAGI. The CDR3 bases are TGTGCCAGCAGTTACAGCTCCGAATCCGGGGAGCTGTTTTTT. Translating gives CASSYSSESGELFF.

V is TRBV16 and J is TRBJ2-3; D gene uncertain. V shed 0 bases and J shed 6 bases, with 4 bases lying between them. The CDR3 length is 12 residues. Germline CDR1 KGHSY, CDR2 FQNENV. The CDR3 region has the DNA TGTGCCAGCAGCCAATCGGGGGATACGCAGTATTTT. Encoded protein: CASSQSGDTQYF.

The chain recombines TRBV29-1 with TRBJ2-1, with 9 bases identical to TRBD1. V lost 0 bases, J lost 3 bases, and 9 bases stayed unmatched. Per the germline V gene, CDR1 is SQVTM and CDR2 is ANQGSEA. This CDR3 contains 17 residues. CDR3 sequence: CSVEDWAQGADYNEQFF. The CDR3 nucleotides read TGCAGCGTTGAAGATTGGGCACAGGGGGCGGACTACAATGAGCAGTTCTTC.

This clone appeared a single time. The chain carries TRBV27 and TRBJ1-6, with D tentatively TRBD1 (6 bases). This CDR3 has 16 amino acids. V was pared by 5 bases and J by 9 bases, with 20 bases between. Germline V CDR1 and CDR2: MNHEY, SMNVEV (reference sequence). This CDR3 reads CASSHPPGRGPSPLHF. DNA for the CDR3: TGTGCCAGCAGTCACCCTCCCGGACGGGGGCCTTCACCCCTCCACTTT.

This clone is a singleton in its sample. The chain is built from TRBV9 and TRBJ2-1, with 8 bases matching TRBD2. V lost 1 base and J lost 6; bases outside the gene matches: 6. CDR3 length: 15 amino acids. Looked up from germline, CDR1 is SGDLS and CDR2 is YYNGEE. The CDR3 bases are TGTGCCAGCAGCGTATATACGGGGGGGCGCAATGAGCAGTTCTTC. This codes for CASSVYTGGRNEQFF.

This clone showed up just once. The V and J genes are TRBV7-8 and TRBJ2-1; the D is unclear. Deletions cut 5 bases from V and 9 bases from J, with 11 bases between. Germline CDR1 and CDR2: SGHVS and FQNEAQ. The CDR3 consists of 12 residues. CDR3 nucleotides: TGTGCCAGCAGCCCCCAAGCCGTTGAGCAGTTCTTC. Amino acids: CASSPQAVEQFF. The full variable domain, in which reference TRBV7-8 and TRBJ2-1 provide the parts outside the CDR3, is GAGVSQSPRYKVAKRGQDVALRCDPISGHVSLFWYQQALGQGPEFLTYFQNEAQLDKSGLPSDRFFAERPEGSVSTLKIQRTQQEDSAVYLCASSPQAVEQFFGPGTRLTVL.

The rearrangement joins TRBV9 to TRBJ2-3, with 13 nucleotides matching TRBD2. CDR1 is SGDLS and CDR2 is YYNGEE in the germline V gene. The CDR3 length is 18 residues. V trimming: 4 bases; J trimming: 1 base; junction bases outside the gene matches: 9. CDR3 DNA sequence: TGTGCCAGCAGCCCCAGTTCGACTAGCGGGGGGCGCACAGATACGCAGTATTTT. Protein product: CASSPSSTSGGRTDTQYF.

The chain combines TRBV7-8 with TRBJ2-5; D is unclear. The CDR3 length is 14 residues. The V end lost 0 bases, the J end lost 1 base, and 6 bases lay between the germline ends. In germline, CDR1 is SGHVS, CDR2 FQNEAQ. This CDR3 is CASSLAAFQETQYF. DNA for the CDR3: TGTGCCAGCAGCTTAGCGGCATTCCAAGAGACCCAGTACTTC.

This CDR3 is CASSSDRVVKGYGYTF. The CDR3 nucleotides are TGTGCCAGCAGCTCTGACAGGGTCGTCAAAGGCTATGGCTACACCTTC. The chain links TRBV7-9 to TRBJ1-2; 7 bases map to TRBD1. Germline V gene sequence: CDR1 SEHNR, CDR2 FQNEAQ (reference sequence). The CDR3 is made up of 16 amino acids. V dropped 4 bases and J dropped 4; count of bases not matched to a gene: 12. The entire variable domain, with the rest obtained from reference TRBV7-9 and TRBJ1-2, is as follows: DTGVSQNPRHKITKRGQNVTFRCDPISEHNRLYWYRQTLGQGPEFLTYFQNEAQLEKSRLLSDRFSAERPKGSFSTLEIQRTEQGDSAMYLCASSSDRVVKGYGYTFGSGTRLTVV.

The gene calls are TRBV9 and TRBJ1-2; D gene ambiguous. The ends were cut back, 2 bases at V and 2 bases at J, with 4 bases in the middle. Germline loops: CDR1 SGDLS, CDR2 YYNGEE. The CDR3 covers 12 residues. The CDR3: CASSVRNYGYTF. Written as DNA, the CDR3 is TGTGCCAGCAGCGTTAGGAACTATGGCTACACCTTC.